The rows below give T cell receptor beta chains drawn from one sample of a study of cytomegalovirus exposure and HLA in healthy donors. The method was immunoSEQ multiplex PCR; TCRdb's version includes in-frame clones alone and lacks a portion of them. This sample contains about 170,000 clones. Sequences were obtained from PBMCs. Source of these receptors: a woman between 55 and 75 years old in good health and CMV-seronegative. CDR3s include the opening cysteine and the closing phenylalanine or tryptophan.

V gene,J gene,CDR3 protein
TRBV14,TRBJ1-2,CASSYIQGDGYTF
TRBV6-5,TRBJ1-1,CASSYSEDRKNTEAFF
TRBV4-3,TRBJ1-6,CASSRTGGNSPLHF
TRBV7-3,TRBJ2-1,CASSLGPDNEQFF
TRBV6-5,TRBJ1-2,CASSYSGQGARGYTF
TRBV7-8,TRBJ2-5,CASSHETGGVKTQYF
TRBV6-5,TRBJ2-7,CASSYPHSGGLYEQYF
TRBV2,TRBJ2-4,CASSEARQLAKNIQYF
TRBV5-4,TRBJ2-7,CASSTLAGGKDEQYF
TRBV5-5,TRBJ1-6,CASSLSLSPGSSYNSPLHF
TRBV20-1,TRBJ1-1,CSASDRLEAFF
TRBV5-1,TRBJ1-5,CASSLGGTGGEQPQHF
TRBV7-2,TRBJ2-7,CASSLASGGYEQYF
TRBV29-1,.,CSAGGQGEQYF
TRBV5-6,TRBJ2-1,CASSDIREEQFF
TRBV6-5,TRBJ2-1,CASTPGGSENEQFF
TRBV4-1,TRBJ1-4,CASSQDQMGGEKLFF
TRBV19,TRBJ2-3,CASSKGLAGATDTQYF
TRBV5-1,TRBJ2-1,CASSPSLWGDEQFF
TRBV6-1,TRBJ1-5,CASSDWDRGSNQPQHF
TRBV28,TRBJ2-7,CASSLELAVDEQYF
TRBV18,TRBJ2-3,CASSPITSRADTQYF
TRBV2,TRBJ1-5,CASSDGDQPQHF
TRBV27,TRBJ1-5,CASSFIGKTGLTANQPQHF
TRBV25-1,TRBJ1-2,CASQRTGGNYGYTF
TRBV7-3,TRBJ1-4,CASIKQGLNEKLFF
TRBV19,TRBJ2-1,CASTRVAGRYNEQFF
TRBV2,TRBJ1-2,CATTWERGGYTF
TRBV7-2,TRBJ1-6,CASSLLSGNNSPLHF
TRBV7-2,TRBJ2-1,CASAPARGSLYNEQFF
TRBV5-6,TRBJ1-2,CASSLGAGRNYGYTF
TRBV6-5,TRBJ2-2,CASSYSGTANTGELFF
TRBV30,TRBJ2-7,CAWSPLPGQGYYEQYF
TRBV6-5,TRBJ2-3,CASSKAEPTDTQYF
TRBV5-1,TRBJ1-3,CASSLGQSFSGNTIYF
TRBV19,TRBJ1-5,CASSPSEGGEGSPLANQPQHF
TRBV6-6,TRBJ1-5,CASTPGGDYSPQHF
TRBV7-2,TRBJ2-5,CASSLLGTRDTQYF
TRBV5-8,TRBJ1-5,CASSLGLKEQPQHF
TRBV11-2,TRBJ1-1,CASSSWGQGAGNTEAFF
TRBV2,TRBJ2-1,CASSGTSGGINEQFF
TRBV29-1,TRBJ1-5,CSVRGSGSSNQPQHF
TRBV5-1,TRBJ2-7,CASSWTETGTGGYEQYF
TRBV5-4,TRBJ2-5,CASSKRGLAAQETQYF
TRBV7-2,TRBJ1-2,CASSLVVSAGSYGYTF
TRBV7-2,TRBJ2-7,CASSPRTANYEQYF
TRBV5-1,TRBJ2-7,CASSLAAGWVYEQYF
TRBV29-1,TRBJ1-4,CSVGGGNEKLFF
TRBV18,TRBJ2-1,CASSQSRGYEQFF
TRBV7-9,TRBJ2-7,CASSSWTSYEQYF
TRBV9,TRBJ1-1,CASSAQGVPNTEAFF
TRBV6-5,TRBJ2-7,CASLGGGTLGEQYF